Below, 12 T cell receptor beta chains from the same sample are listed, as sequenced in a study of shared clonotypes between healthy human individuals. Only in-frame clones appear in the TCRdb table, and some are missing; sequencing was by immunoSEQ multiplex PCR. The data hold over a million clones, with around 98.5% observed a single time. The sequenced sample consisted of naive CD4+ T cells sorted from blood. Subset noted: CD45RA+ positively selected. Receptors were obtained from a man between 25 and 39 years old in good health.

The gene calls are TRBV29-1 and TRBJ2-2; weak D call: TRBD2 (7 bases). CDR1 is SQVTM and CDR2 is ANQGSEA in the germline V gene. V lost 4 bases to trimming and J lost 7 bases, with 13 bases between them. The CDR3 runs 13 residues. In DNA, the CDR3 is TGCAGCGTTGCTACAGGGAGGGGCGGGGAGCTGTTTTTT. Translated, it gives CSVATGRGGELFF.

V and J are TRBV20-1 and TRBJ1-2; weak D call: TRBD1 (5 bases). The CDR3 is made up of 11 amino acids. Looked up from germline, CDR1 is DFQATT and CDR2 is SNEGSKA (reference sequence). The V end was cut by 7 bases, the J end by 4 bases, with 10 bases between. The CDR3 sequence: CSGYGAYGYTF. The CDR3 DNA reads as TGCAGTGGTTACGGGGCCTATGGCTACACCTTC.

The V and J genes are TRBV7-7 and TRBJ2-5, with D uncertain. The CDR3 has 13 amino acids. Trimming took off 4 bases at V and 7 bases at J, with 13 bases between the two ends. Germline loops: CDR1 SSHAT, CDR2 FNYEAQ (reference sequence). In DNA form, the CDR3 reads TGTGCCAGCAGCTCGGACGCTGAAGGGACCCAGTACTTC. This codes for CASSSDAEGTQYF.

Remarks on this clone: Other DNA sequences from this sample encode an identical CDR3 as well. In DNA, the CDR3 is TGTGCCAGCAGCTTAGTGGGCACGAGCTCCTACAATGAGCAGTTCTTC. Its protein is CASSLVGTSSYNEQFF. This chain links TRBV7-2 with TRBJ2-1; D unresolved. Per germline, CDR1 SGHTA and CDR2 FQGNSA. The germline V and J ends were trimmed by 1 base and 0 bases, with 10 bases remaining between them. CDR3 length: 16 residues. Full variable domain (outside the CDR3, taken from reference TRBV7-2 and TRBJ2-1): GAGVSQSPSNKVTEKGKDVELRCDPISGHTALYWYRQSLGQGLEFLIYFQGNSAPDKSGLPSDRFSAERTGGSVSTLTIQRTQQEDSAVYLCASSLVGTSSYNEQFFGPGTRLTVL.

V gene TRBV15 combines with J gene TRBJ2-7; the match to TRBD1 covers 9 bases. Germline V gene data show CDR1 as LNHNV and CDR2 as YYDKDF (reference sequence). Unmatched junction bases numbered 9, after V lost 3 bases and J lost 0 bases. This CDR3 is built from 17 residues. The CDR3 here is CATSRTDRGKSSYEQYF. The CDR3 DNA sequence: TGTGCCACCAGCAGGACAGACAGGGGGAAGAGCTCCTACGAGCAGTACTTC.

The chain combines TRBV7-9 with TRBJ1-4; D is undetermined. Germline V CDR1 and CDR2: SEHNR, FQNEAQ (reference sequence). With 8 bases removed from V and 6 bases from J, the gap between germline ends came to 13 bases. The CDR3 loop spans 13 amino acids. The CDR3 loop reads CASAVVSDEKLFF. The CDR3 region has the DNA TGTGCCAGCGCTGTAGTGAGCGATGAAAAACTGTTTTTT.

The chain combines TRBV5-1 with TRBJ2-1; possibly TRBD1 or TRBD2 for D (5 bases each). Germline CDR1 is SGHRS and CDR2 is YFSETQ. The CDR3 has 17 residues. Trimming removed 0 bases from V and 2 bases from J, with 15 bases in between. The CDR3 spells CASSLEIGGITYNEQFF. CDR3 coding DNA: TGCGCCAGCAGCTTGGAAATTGGGGGTATCACCTACAATGAGCAGTTCTTC.

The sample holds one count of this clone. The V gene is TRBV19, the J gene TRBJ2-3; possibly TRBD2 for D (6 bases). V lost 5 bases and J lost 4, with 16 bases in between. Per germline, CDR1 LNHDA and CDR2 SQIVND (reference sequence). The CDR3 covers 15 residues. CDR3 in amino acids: CASSASALAADTQYF. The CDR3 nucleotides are TGTGCCAGTAGTGCTAGCGCGCTCGCGGCAGATACGCAGTATTTT.

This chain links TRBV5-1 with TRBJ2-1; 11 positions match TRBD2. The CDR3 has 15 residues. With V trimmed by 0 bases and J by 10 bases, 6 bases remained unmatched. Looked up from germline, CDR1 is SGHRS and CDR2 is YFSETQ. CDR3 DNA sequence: TGCGCCAGCAGCTTGGCCGCGCTAGCGGGGGGAGAGCAGTTCTTC. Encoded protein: CASSLAALAGGEQFF. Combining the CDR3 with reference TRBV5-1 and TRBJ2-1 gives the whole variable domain KAGVTQTPRYLIKTRGQQVTLSCSPISGHRSVSWYQQTPGQGLQFLFEYFSETQRNKGNFPGRFSGRQFSNSRSEMNVSTLELGDSALYLCASSLAALAGGEQFFGPGTRLTVL.

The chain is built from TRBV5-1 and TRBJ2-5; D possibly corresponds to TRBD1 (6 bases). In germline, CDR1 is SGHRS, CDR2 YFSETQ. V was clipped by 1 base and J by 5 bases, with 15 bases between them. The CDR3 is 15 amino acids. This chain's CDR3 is CASSLLGALWETQYF. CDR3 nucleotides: TGCGCCAGCAGCTTGTTGGGGGCTTTATGGGAGACCCAGTACTTC.

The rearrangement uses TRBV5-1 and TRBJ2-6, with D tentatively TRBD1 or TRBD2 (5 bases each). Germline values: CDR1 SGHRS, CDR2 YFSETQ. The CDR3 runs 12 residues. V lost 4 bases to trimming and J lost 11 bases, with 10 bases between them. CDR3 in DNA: TGCGCCAGCAGCCGGCTGGGGGACGTCCTGACTTTC. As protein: CASSRLGDVLTF.

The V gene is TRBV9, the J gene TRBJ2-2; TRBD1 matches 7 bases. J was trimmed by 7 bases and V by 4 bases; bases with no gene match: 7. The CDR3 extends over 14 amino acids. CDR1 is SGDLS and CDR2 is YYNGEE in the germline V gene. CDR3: CASSLAAGGGELFF. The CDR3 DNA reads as TGTGCCAGCAGCCTAGCCGCAGGGGGCGGGGAGCTGTTTTTT.